This paragraph covers one TCR beta chain sequence. The antigen remains undetermined. The assay was immunoSEQ multiplex PCR, and TCRdb's table has in-frame clones only and misses some. The table lists 230,000 or so clones, 65% of them singletons. The ends were cut back, 2 bases at V and 6 bases at J, with 17 bases in the middle. CDR1 and CDR2 (germline): KGHSH, LQKENI. The CDR3 runs 16 residues. This entry is derived from a study of shared clonotypes between healthy human individuals. Study information: The study used three CD4 naive, three CD4 memory, two CD8 naive and one CD8 memory plate per donor. Study-wide points: Researchers found naive subsets generally carried larger estimated richness than memory subsets.

This receptor was taken from a man aged 25 to 40 in good health. The chain has TRBV18 and TRBJ2-1; D uncertain. The sequencing sample was made of memory CD4+ T cells sorted from blood. Subset specified: CD45RA-negative fraction. The CDR3 sequence is CASSPVTPSTPNEQFF. CDR3 nucleotides: TGTGCCAGCTCACCAGTTACTCCCTCAACTCCCAATGAGCAGTTCTTC. Combining the CDR3 with reference TRBV18 and TRBJ2-1 gives the whole variable domain NAGVMQNPRHLVRRRGQEARLRCSPMKGHSHVYWYRQLPEEGLKFMVYLQKENIIDESGMPKERFSAEFPKEGPSILRIQQVVRGDSAAYFCASSPVTPSTPNEQFFGPGTRLTVL.